This T cell receptor beta chain was identified during a study of tumor and adjacent non-tumor tissue in lung cancer (dated by TCRdb to 2016 to 2019). Notes on the research overall: By cancer type, the cohort comprised 12 to 13 adenocarcinoma patients, a couple of squamous cell carcinoma patients and 1 small cell lung cancer patient. In total, sequencing yielded approximately 130,000,000 productive TCRbeta reads, which works out to an average of about 4.2 million reads per sample. For each patient, one tumor sample and one normal lung sample were taken, giving some 33 paired specimens that underwent TCRbeta CDR3 sequencing. The study compared bulk TCRbeta repertoires from lung tumor tissue and matched distant non-tumor lung tissue of some 16 lung cancer patients. Ages among the approximately 15 patients ranged from about 30 to 80 years, there were ten or so men and 5 women, and disease was at TNM stage I to III. Overall study outcomes, separate from this receptor: The methods do not name the sequencing platform or mention unique molecular identifiers. Peripheral blood was not sequenced, so blood TCRbeta repertoires in these lung cancer patients were not examined. Tumor tissue showed significantly higher TCR diversity (inverse Simpson) than normal lung tissue, at about 400 vs 150 (P = 0.0075, Mann-Whitney U test). TCR diversity was significantly higher in younger patients, and higher tumor TCR diversity was associated with shorter overall and disease-free survival. Only roughly 16 patients were in the cohort, and the authors stated that larger samples and more detailed clinical data are needed. The top 100 clones made up a significantly larger cumulative share of the repertoire in normal lung than in tumor tissue.

Libraries were prepared through multiplex PCR. The sequencer was an Illumina HiSeq 2500. TCRbeta libraries were constructed through three rounds of nested PCR with primers (Table S4) according to protocols modified from ARM-PCR. Before sequencing, PCR products in the 200-500 bp range were cut out of the gel and cleaned up using the QIAquick gel extraction kit. The authors' pipeline ran thus. Reads were cleaned with Trimmomatic, merged with FLASH into complete CDR3 sequences, and assigned to V(D)J germline segments with MiTCR. VDJtools was used to compute clonal diversity as the inverse Simpson's index. In-frame sequences lacking a premature stop codon were counted as productive reads. TCRdb's own reprocessing of the public reads used fastp at Q25 and MiXCR and kept productive beta chains. Each CDR3 protein gets just one entry, which takes the most common genes and DNA from the rows behind it. TCRdb assigned the V and J calls; the authors' analysis was not used. The sample table records 65,000 to 75,000 distinct CDR3 sequences; approximately 73% of these occur just once. The leading ten clones occupy under 30% of the sample.

RNA was isolated from bulk unsorted tissue, and RNA quality was assessed with a NanoDrop ND-1000 and an Agilent 2100. Donors were newly diagnosed lung cancer patients admitted for thoracic surgery in China between August and November 2014, without prior chemotherapy. The study excluded patients who had received radiotherapy or chemotherapy before or who had another cancer at the same time. Surgical tissue pieces of about 1-2.3 cm3 were preserved in RNAlater solution and were kept at -80 degrees C until use. Concerning this clonotype itself: This clone's antigen is unknown. Mismatch with germline at one junction end may stem from a read error.

Reading from cysteine to phenylalanine, the CDR3 counts 16 amino acids. Kept here is only the CDR3 DNA, which spans 48 bases and is read in frame from base 1. As encoded in the germline V gene, CDR1 is MNHNS while CDR2 is SASEGT. The TCR originated in a man in his sixties with non-small cell lung cancer. The V gene is TRBV6-1 and the J gene is TRBJ1-5, and 12 junction bases match TRBD1. What was sequenced was lung tumor tissue. At the DNA level, the sequence is TGTGCCAGCACTGCACGGGACAGGGGGCTCAATCAGTCCCAGCATTTT. Its product reads: CASTARDRGLNQSQHF.